This T cell receptor beta chain was recovered during a study of a mutant IDH1 vaccine in newly diagnosed glioma. Points on this clone: Its antigen remains unidentified.

The sample's time point: week 5, during vaccination. Topical imiquimod accompanied each vaccine dose, which consisted of 300 ug of mutant IDH1 20-mer peptide. Here immunoSEQ multiplex PCR was the method, and the copy in TCRdb shows in-frame clones only, minus some. The sample includes over 50,000 clones, just under 90% of them seen just once. The source material was PBMCs, sampled from a glioma patient whose treatment included an IDH1 peptide vaccine. The clonotype was recovered from a woman between 40 and 55 years old with glioma.

CDR3 sequence (DNA): TGTGCCAGTAGTATATCGGGGAGGTCTGGAAACACCATATATTTT. Amino acid sequence: CASSISGRSGNTIYF. The rearrangement links TRBV19 to TRBJ1-3; D is ambiguous. The length of the CDR3 is 15 residues. The V end lost 2 bases, the J end lost 1 base, and 9 bases lay between the germline ends. Germline V gene sequence: CDR1 LNHDA, CDR2 SQIVND (reference sequence).